The 27 T cell receptor beta chains below were found in one sample sequenced in a study of vaccination and CD4 T cells after COVID-19. Cultured CD4+ T-cell DNA underwent Oncomine TCR Beta short-read sequencing. Using its own MiXCR run on the PCR reads, TCRdb lists one record per CDR3 protein. The sample comprises around 8,000 distinct CDR3 sequences, 36% of which are singletons, and 25% to 35% rests with the top ten. Antigens for these TCRs are unknown. The treatment is: roughly 10-day PBMC culture with coronavirus spike peptide pools or control peptides (ViraFEST assay). CD4+ T lymphocytes from the unexposed donor were collected before the COVID-19 pandemic (2011-2018). Source material: CD4+ T cells from blood, cultured in vitro. Receptors were obtained from a human donor in good health.

This clonotype was seen only once. This chain uses TRBV12-5 with TRBJ2-3; perhaps TRBD1 as D (6 bases). This CDR3 has 16 residues. Germline V CDR1 and CDR2: LGHNT, FRNRAP. Trimming took off 7 bases at V and 2 bases at J, with 19 bases between the two ends. CDR3 in amino acids: CASAPDRPTFTDTQYF. For the CDR3, the DNA is TGTGCTAGTGCCCCGGACAGACCTACTTTCACAGATACGCAGTATTTT.

Concerning this clonotype: The junction shows a germline mismatch at one end, possibly a read error. The chain links TRBV19 to TRBJ1-5; D uncertain. Germline-derived CDR1 and CDR2 are LNHDA and SQIVND (reference sequence). This CDR3 comprises 13 residues. CDR3 bases: TGTGCCAGCAGTACCCCAAACGCTCAGCCCCAGCATTTT. It codes for CASSTPNAQPQHF.

This clonotype was counted once. Its ends do not fully match the called genes, so a read error is possible. The rearrangement uses TRBV20-1 and TRBJ1-2; TRBD1 is a possible D gene (6 bases). This CDR3 has 15 amino acids. Per germline, CDR1 DFQATT and CDR2 SNEGSKA (reference sequence). The CDR3 is CGARPGAPFNYGYTF. The DNA for the CDR3 is TGCGGTGCTAGACCAGGGGCTCCTTTTAACTATGGCTACACCTTC.

The chain recombines TRBV20-1 with TRBJ2-5, with 12 bases lining up with TRBD2. In germline, CDR1 is DFQATT, CDR2 SNEGSKA (reference sequence). Unmatched junction bases numbered 6, after V lost 5 bases and J lost 2 bases. This CDR3 has 15 amino acids. CDR3 in amino acids: CSAPPLAGGQETQYF. CDR3 nucleotide sequence: TGCAGTGCTCCCCCGCTAGCGGGGGGGCAAGAGACCCAGTACTTC.

This clonotype was recorded a few times. The J gene is TRBJ1-2, the V gene TRBV2; unclear D gene. The CDR3 is 14 residues long. CDR1 is SNHLY, CDR2 FYNNEI, per germline. Trimming removed 7 bases from V and 7 bases from J, with 19 bases in between. The CDR3 bases are TGTGCCAGCAAGAACGACGCGACGTCGGGTGGCTACACCTTC. Translating it yields CASKNDATSGGYTF.

The CDR3 sequence is CASSFGDRGEQYF. The CDR3 coding sequence is TGCGCCAGCAGCTTTGGGGACAGGGGCGAGCAGTACTTC. The chain is built from TRBV5-1 and TRBJ2-7, with TRBD1 matching 10 bases. Per the germline V gene, CDR1 is SGHRS and CDR2 is YFSETQ. The V segment lost 2 bases and the J segment 6 bases; nucleotides outside the gene matches: 2. The CDR3 spans 13 residues.

The rearrangement joins TRBV2 to TRBJ2-1, with 7 positions matching TRBD1. In germline, CDR1 is SNHLY, CDR2 FYNNEI. The J segment lost 9 bases and the V segment lost 6 bases, leaving 5 bases of the junction unmatched. CDR3 length: 12 residues. The CDR3 region is CASRLDRLEQFF. The CDR3, as DNA: TGTGCCAGCAGGTTGGACAGGCTTGAGCAGTTCTTC.

The V call is TRBV7-9, the J call TRBJ1-2; 7 nucleotides line up with TRBD1. Germline CDR1 reads SEHNR; CDR2 reads FQNEAQ (reference sequence). The CDR3 extends over 13 amino acids. Germline trimming cut 3 bases from V and 3 bases from J; bases unmatched to any gene: 1. CDR3 bases: TGTGCCAGCAGCTTCCAGGGGGACTATGGCTACACCTTC. Translated: CASSFQGDYGYTF. Full variable domain (missing parts from reference TRBV7-9 and TRBJ1-2): DTGVSQNPRHKITKRGQNVTFRCDPISEHNRLYWYRQTLGQGPEFLTYFQNEAQLEKSRLLSDRFSAERPKGSFSTLEIQRTEQGDSAMYLCASSFQGDYGYTFGSGTRLTVV.

This clonotype was observed a few times. The gene calls are TRBV11-2 and TRBJ1-1; perhaps TRBD1 as D (5 bases). V was trimmed by 6 bases and J by 6 bases, leaving 20 bases between them. Germline-derived CDR1 and CDR2 are SGHAT and FQNNGV. The CDR3 has 15 residues. The CDR3: CASRRGWQGPSEAFF. CDR3 in DNA: TGTGCCAGCAGGCGGGGGTGGCAGGGCCCCTCTGAAGCTTTCTTT.

The V gene is TRBV5-1, the J gene TRBJ2-3; D unclear. V dropped 2 bases and J dropped 0 bases, with 7 bases sitting between them. Germline lookup yields CDR1 SGHRS and CDR2 YFSETQ. This CDR3 is built from 14 residues. This CDR3 reads CASSFGRSTDTQYF. The CDR3 DNA is TGCGCCAGCAGCTTTGGGCGTAGCACAGATACGCAGTATTTT. The variable domain in full, with the rest retrieved from reference TRBV5-1 and TRBJ2-3, is KAGVTQTPRYLIKTRGQQVTLSCSPISGHRSVSWYQQTPGQGLQFLFEYFSETQRNKGNFPGRFSGRQFSNSRSEMNVSTLELGDSALYLCASSFGRSTDTQYFGPGTRLTVL.

The chain couples TRBV7-9 to TRBJ1-5; D call uncertain. From germline, CDR1 is SEHNR and CDR2 FQNEAQ (reference sequence). The V end was cut by 2 bases, the J end by 7 bases, with 6 bases between. The CDR3 consists of 12 residues. For the CDR3, the DNA is TGTGCCAGCAGCTTACCAGGCCAGCCCCAGCATTTT. This translates into CASSLPGQPQHF.

The sample holds a few counts of this clonotype. The rearrangement uses TRBV7-6 and TRBJ2-5, with D perhaps matching TRBD1 or TRBD2 (5 bases each). The germline CDR1 and CDR2 sequences are SGHVS and FNYEAQ. Trimming shortened V by 5 bases and J by 0 bases, and 16 bases separated the two germline ends. This CDR3 comprises 16 residues. In DNA, the CDR3 is TGTGCCAGCAGCGAGAGATTGGGACGGAACCAAGAGACCCAGTACTTC. Protein: CASSERLGRNQETQYF.

In DNA, the CDR3 is TGTGCCAGCGTGCAGGGCCCATATCAGCCCCAGCATTTT. Amino acids: CASVQGPYQPQHF. The chain is built from TRBV12-3 or TRBV12-4 and TRBJ1-5; D possibly corresponds to TRBD1 (5 bases). Trimming removed 8 bases from V and 5 bases from J, with 13 bases in between. This CDR3 contains 13 residues.

This clonotype is deemed medium-sized. The rearrangement uses TRBV20-1 and TRBJ1-2; D not resolved. Trimming cost V 0 bases and J 2 bases, with 7 bases left between them. Germline CDR1 DFQATT, CDR2 SNEGSKA (reference sequence). This CDR3 is built from 13 residues. The CDR3 DNA is TGCAGTGCTAGAGACCCGGCAAACTATGGCTACACCTTC. Its translation is CSARDPANYGYTF.

The chain recombines TRBV7-9 with TRBJ1-4; no clear D gene. Looked up from germline, CDR1 is SEHNR and CDR2 is FQNEAQ (reference sequence). The CDR3 runs to 13 residues. The ends were cut back, 1 base at V and 8 bases at J, with 8 bases in the middle. This CDR3 is CASSLDGGEKLFF. The CDR3, as DNA: TGTGCCAGCAGCTTAGACGGAGGGGAAAAACTGTTTTTT.

This clonotype was recorded only once. The chain links TRBV12-3 or TRBV12-4 to TRBJ1-2; D is unclear. The V end was cut by 5 bases, the J end by 8 bases, with 15 bases between. This CDR3 has 13 residues. The CDR3 DNA is TGTGCCAGCAGTCGTTTGGGAGAAGGGGGCTACACCTTC. Its protein is CASSRLGEGGYTF.

In this sample, this clonotype turned up a few times. The chain recombines TRBV7-8 with TRBJ1-6, with D hard to call. V lost 1 base to trimming and J lost 6 bases, with 10 bases between them. CDR3 size: 15 residues. The V gene's germline CDR1 is SGHVS and CDR2 FQNEAQ. CDR3 region: CASSLDGVGNSPLHF. The DNA of the CDR3 is TGTGCCAGCAGCTTAGATGGGGTTGGTAATTCACCCCTCCACTTT. The whole variable domain, filled in from reference TRBV7-8 and TRBJ1-6, reads GAGVSQSPRYKVAKRGQDVALRCDPISGHVSLFWYQQALGQGPEFLTYFQNEAQLDKSGLPSDRFFAERPEGSVSTLKIQRTQQEDSAVYLCASSLDGVGNSPLHFGNGTRLTVT.

The chain recombines TRBV6-1 with TRBJ2-6; 10 bases map to TRBD1. The CDR3 length is 17 residues. The J segment lost 2 bases and the V segment lost 5 bases, leaving 6 bases of the junction unmatched. The germline CDR1 and CDR2 sequences are MNHNS and SASEGT. The CDR3 DNA reads TGTGCCAGCAGTCGACAGGGGGCATATACTGGGGCCAACGTCCTGACTTTC. This sequence encodes CASSRQGAYTGANVLTF.

This rearrangement joins TRBV19 to TRBJ2-5; D not resolved. The CDR3 runs 13 residues. Germline V lookup: CDR1 LNHDA, CDR2 SQIVND (reference sequence). V dropped 3 bases and J dropped 4 bases, with 9 bases sitting between them. This CDR3 reads CASSITSLETQYF. The CDR3 DNA sequence: TGTGCCAGTAGTATTACCAGTCTAGAGACCCAGTACTTC.

V usage is TRBV6-5 and J usage is TRBJ1-6; TRBD1 aligns across 7 bases. Looked up from germline, CDR1 is MNHEY and CDR2 is SVGAGI. The CDR3 is 14 amino acids. The V and J ends lost 2 bases and 7 bases, in that order; junction bases with no gene match: 2. The CDR3 here is CASSYDRENSPLHF. The CDR3 bases are TGTGCCAGCAGTTACGACAGGGAGAATTCACCCCTCCACTTT.

This clonotype came up a few times. The chain carries TRBV19 and TRBJ1-5; D is perhaps TRBD1 (6 bases). This CDR3 is built from 15 residues. The germline V gene encodes CDR1 LNHDA and CDR2 SQIVND (reference sequence). V lost 7 bases and J lost 0, with 13 bases in between. The CDR3 is CASKRGHSSNQPQHF. CDR3 nucleotides: TGTGCCAGTAAAAGGGGACATTCTAGCAATCAGCCCCAGCATTTT.

This sequence joins TRBV6-5 and TRBJ1-5; 7 bases are shared with TRBD1. The length of the CDR3 is 15 residues. Germline V lookup: CDR1 MNHEY, CDR2 SVGAGI. V lost 2 bases, J lost 6 bases, and 7 bases stayed unmatched. CDR3 in DNA: TGTGCCAGCAGTTACCGACAGGGACCCACTCAGCCCCAGCATTTT. Its protein is CASSYRQGPTQPQHF.

The chain joins TRBV6-1 to TRBJ2-3; tentatively, D is TRBD1 (6 bases). V was shortened by 8 bases and J by 5 bases, with 17 bases between the two germline ends. Germline CDR1 reads MNHNS; CDR2 reads SASEGT. The length of the CDR3 is 14 residues. CDR3 nucleotides: TGTGCCAGCTCAGGGGCCGTGCCCCAAGATACGCAGTATTTT. Protein: CASSGAVPQDTQYF.

A few counts support this clonotype. The chain combines TRBV7-8 with TRBJ2-3; 9 positions match TRBD1. V dropped 8 bases and J dropped 5; count of bases not matched to a gene: 8. The CDR3 is 14 amino acids. The germline CDR1 and CDR2 sequences are SGHVS and FQNEAQ. CDR3 bases: TGTGCCAGCGCCCGGGACAGGGTGGGAGATACGCAGTATTTT. The encoded protein is CASARDRVGDTQYF.

CDR3 region: CASSGHSNQPQHF. The CDR3 DNA reads as TGTGCCAGCAGTGGACATAGCAATCAGCCCCAGCATTTT. The chain carries TRBV2 and TRBJ1-5; D gene ambiguous. Trimming took 4 bases from V and 0 from J, leaving 4 bases between them. Germline V lookup: CDR1 SNHLY, CDR2 FYNNEI. The CDR3 contains 13 residues.

This clonotype came up a few times. The chain joins TRBV6-1 to TRBJ1-1; the match to TRBD1 covers 7 bases. From germline, CDR1 is MNHNS and CDR2 SASEGT. With 7 bases clipped from V and 3 bases from J, the junction kept 8 bases outside the gene matches. The CDR3 contains 14 residues. The CDR3 here is CASTPTGPDTEAFF. The CDR3 bases are TGTGCCAGCACTCCGACAGGGCCCGACACTGAAGCTTTCTTT.

The rearrangement links TRBV30 to TRBJ2-3; no clear D gene. This CDR3 is built from 12 residues. Trimming pared 4 bases from V and 2 bases from J, leaving 7 bases between. Per germline, CDR1 GTSNPN and CDR2 SVGIG (reference sequence). Written as DNA, the CDR3 is TGTGCCTGGACCCGGGCCACAGATACGCAGTATTTT. The encoded protein is CAWTRATDTQYF.